This entry concerns a single T cell receptor (beta chain). Distinct nucleotide sequences in the sample also encode this CDR3. These data come from a study of OX40 agonist ivuxolimab in advanced cancers. Background on the study: Administration of intravenous ivuxolimab to patients occurred every 2 weeks at 0.01 to 10 mg/kg. Dose-escalation patients had hepatocellular carcinoma, melanoma, renal cell or head and neck cancer. Patients were under 90% male with ages about 23 to 79, mean about 65.

The method was immunoSEQ multiplex PCR; TCRdb's version includes in-frame clones alone and lacks a portion of them. The sample carries about 110,000 clones, around 93% recorded once. CDR1 and CDR2 from the germline V gene are GTSNPN and SVGIG (reference sequence). V was clipped by 0 bases and J by 5 bases, with 4 bases between them. The CDR3 loop spans 11 amino acids. The chain joins TRBV30 to TRBJ2-5; D gene ambiguous. The sequence was obtained from an adult with an advanced solid tumor such as melanoma, head and neck, liver or kidney cancer. The sample here was CD4+ or CD8+ T cells sorted from blood, taken in a trial of the OX40 agonist ivuxolimab. The CDR3 region has the DNA TGTGCCTGGAGTGTACGCGAGACCCAGTACTTC. Amino acids: CAWSVRETQYF.